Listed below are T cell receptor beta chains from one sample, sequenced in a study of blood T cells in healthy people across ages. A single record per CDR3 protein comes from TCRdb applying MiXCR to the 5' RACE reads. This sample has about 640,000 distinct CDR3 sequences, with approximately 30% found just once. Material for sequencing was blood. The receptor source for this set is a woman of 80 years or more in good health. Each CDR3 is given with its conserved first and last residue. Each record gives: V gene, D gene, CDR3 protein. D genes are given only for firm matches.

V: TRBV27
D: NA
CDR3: CASSFYDRSGNEQFF

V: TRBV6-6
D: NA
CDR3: CASTIRQGQAFF

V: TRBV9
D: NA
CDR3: CASSVAVGARDNEQFF

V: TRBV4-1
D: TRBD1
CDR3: CASSQGQGYEKLFF

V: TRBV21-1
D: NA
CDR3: CASSPRDRATTDTQYF

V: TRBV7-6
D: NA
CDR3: CASSSYTNEQFF

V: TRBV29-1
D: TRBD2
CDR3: CSVEEQAGGPGEQFF

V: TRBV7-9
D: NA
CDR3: CASSLGGSKAYEQYF

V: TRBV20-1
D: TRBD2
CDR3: CSARDSSGGNIQYF

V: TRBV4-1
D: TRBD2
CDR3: CTSSQDERGGTDTQYF

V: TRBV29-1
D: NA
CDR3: CSVGAPGSEAFF

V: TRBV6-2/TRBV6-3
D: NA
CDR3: CASAGEFSTDTQYF

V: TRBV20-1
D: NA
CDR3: CSARAGEGKLFF

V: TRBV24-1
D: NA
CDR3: CATSDLGHYYEQYF

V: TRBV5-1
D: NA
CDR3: CASSFSDLLDTQYF

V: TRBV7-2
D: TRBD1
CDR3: CASSLSRGAGNTIYF

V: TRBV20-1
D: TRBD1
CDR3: CSARDQGQNSPLHF

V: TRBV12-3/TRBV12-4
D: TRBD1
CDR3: CASSDRDFFSTQPQHF

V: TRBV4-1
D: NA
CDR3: CASSQGHRNEQFF

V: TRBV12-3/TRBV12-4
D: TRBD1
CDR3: CASSLDRTGRYEQYF

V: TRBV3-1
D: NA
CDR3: CASSPTALRETQYF

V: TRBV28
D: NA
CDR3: CASSEAARVGEQFF

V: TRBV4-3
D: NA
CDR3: CASSQGPGGGSGANVLTF

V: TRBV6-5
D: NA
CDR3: CASRRVTDAGNSPLHF

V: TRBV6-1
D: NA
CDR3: CASSEGRRWQNYGYTF

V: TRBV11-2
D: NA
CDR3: CASSPQSGANVLTF

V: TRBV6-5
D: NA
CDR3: CASSYGGPGYGYTF

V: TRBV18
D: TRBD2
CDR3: CASSPPTSGPLDTQYF

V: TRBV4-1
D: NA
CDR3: CASSQPLGGHEQYF

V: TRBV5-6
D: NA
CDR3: CASSSGRGTKGDTQYF

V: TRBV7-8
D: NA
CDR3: CASSLAPRGETQYF

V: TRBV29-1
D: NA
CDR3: CSVEKHNEQFF

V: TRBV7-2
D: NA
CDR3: CASSFVPLDEAFF

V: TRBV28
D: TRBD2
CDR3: CASTERAGGAYNEQFF

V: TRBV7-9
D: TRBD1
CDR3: CASSSLTGGTEKLFF

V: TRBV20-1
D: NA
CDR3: CSARYGRVGTEAFF

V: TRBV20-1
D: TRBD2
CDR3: CSARDPRASGVSGTDTQYF

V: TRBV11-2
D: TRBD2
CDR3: CASGLGSGGRTDTQYF

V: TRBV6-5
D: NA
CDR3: CASSYGTFRTQNTGELFF

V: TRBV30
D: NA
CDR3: CAWSVRTQETQYF

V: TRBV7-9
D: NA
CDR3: CASSLGQGMGQPQHF

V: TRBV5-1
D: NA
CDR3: CASSLGTPNEQFF

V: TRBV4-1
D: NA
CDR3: CASSQELGRDQPQHF